The clone carrying this TCR beta chain was seen a single time. Its antigen is undetermined. This entry belongs to a study of cytotoxic CD8 clonotypes in ibrutinib-treated CLL. Background on the study: Response samples were taken after a median roughly 12 months of treatment, range 6 to 36. General observations from the study: Treatment saw public clonotypes, which were uncommon, either contract or stay stable. Higher clonality was seen at ibrutinib response and a return toward baseline at progression.

There are 14 residues in the CDR3. The V gene's germline CDR1 is SGHTA and CDR2 FQGNSA. Trimming took off 3 bases at V and 2 bases at J, with 11 bases between the two ends. Only in-frame clones appear in the TCRdb table, and some are missing; sequencing was by immunoSEQ multiplex PCR. The sample lists around 300,000 clones; about 80% were seen once. This receptor was identified in a human donor with chronic lymphocytic leukemia. The V call is TRBV7-2, the J call TRBJ2-7, with D possibly TRBD1 on 7 matching bases. This sample comprised PBMCs, obtained before ibrutinib treatment. The CDR3 loop is CASSFAGQPYEQYF. The CDR3 coding sequence is TGTGCCAGCAGCTTCGCGGGACAGCCCTACGAGCAGTACTTC.